Listed here is a single T cell receptor (beta chain). This entry comes from a study of cytomegalovirus exposure and HLA in healthy donors. The germline gives CDR1 LGHNA, CDR2 YNFKEQ. V shed 4 bases and J 4 bases; nucleotides not matched to a gene: 11. CDR3 size: 16 residues. The study ran its PCR with 60 Vbeta and 13 Jbeta primers. Produced via immunoSEQ multiplex PCR; TCRdb's table is partial and in-frame only. The repertoire holds 120,000 to 150,000 clones, 72% seen once, with less than 2.5% in the top ten. This clonotype originated in a middle-aged man in good health and CMV-seronegative. The chain carries TRBV4-2 and TRBJ2-5, with 8 positions matching TRBD1. Sequenced input: PBMCs. Here the CDR3 reads CASSLNTQGARETQYF. The CDR3 DNA follows: TGTGCCAGCAGCCTCAACACCCAGGGGGCCCGAGAGACCCAGTACTTC.